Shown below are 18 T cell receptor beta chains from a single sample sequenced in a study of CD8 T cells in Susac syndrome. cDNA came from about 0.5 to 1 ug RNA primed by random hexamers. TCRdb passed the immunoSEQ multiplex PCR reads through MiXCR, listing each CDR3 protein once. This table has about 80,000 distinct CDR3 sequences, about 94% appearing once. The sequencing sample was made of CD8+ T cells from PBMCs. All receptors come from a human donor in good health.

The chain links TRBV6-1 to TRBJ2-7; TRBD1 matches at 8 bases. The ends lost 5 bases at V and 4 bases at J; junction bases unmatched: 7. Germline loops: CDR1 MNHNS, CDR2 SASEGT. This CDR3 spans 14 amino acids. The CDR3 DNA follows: TGTGCCAGCAGTACTGACAGGGGACTTTACGAGCAGTACGTC. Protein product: CASSTDRGLYEQYV.

As DNA, the CDR3 is TGTGCCAGCAGCTTGGTTATAGGGGGTACTGGGGCCAACGTCCTGACTTTC. Amino acids: CASSLVIGGTGANVLTF. This chain uses TRBV5-4 with TRBJ2-6; possibly TRBD1 for D (6 bases). Trimming cost V 0 bases and J 2 bases, with 12 bases left between them. The CDR3 runs 17 residues. CDR1 SGHNT and CDR2 YYREEE come from the germline V gene (reference sequence).

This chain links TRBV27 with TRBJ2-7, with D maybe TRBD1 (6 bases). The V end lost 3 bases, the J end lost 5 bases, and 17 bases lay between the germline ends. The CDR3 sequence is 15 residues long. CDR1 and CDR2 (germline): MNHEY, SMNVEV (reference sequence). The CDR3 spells CASSFLPTGTNEQYF. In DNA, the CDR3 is TGTGCCAGCAGTTTCCTCCCCACAGGGACCAACGAGCAGTACTTC.

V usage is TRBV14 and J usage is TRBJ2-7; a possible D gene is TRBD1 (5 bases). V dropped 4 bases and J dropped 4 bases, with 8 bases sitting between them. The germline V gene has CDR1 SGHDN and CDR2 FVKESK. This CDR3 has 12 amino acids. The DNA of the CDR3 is TGTGCCAGCAGCCTCGACAGATACGAGCAGTACTTC. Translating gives CASSLDRYEQYF.

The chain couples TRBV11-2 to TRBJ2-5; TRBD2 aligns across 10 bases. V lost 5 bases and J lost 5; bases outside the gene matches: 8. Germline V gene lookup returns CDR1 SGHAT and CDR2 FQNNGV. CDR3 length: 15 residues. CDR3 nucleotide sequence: TGTGCCAGCAGCCCCCCTAGCGGGAGCGATGAGACCCAGTACTTC. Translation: CASSPPSGSDETQYF.

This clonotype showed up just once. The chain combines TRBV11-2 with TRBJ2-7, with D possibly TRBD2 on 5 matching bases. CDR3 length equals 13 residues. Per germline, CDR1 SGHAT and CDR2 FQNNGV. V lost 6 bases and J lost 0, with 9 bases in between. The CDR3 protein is CASSWESSYEQYV. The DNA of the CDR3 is TGTGCCAGCAGTTGGGAGAGCTCCTACGAGCAGTACGTC.

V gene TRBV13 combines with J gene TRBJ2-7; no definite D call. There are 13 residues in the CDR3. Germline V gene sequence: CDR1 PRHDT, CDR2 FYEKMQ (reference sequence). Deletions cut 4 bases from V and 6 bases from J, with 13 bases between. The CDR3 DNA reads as TGTGCCAGCAGCTCCGGCGGACGAGTCGAGCAGTACGTC. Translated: CASSSGGRVEQYV.

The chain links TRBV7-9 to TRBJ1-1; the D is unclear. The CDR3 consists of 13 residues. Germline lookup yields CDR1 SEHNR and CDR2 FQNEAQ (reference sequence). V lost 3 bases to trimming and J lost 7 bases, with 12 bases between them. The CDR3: CASSFGGSYEAFF. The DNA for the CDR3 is TGTGCCAGCAGCTTTGGCGGATCCTATGAAGCTTTCTTT.

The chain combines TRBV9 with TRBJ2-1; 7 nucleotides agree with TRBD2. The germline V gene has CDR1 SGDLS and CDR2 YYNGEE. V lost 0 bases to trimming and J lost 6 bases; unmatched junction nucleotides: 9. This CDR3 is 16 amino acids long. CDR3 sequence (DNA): TGTGCCAGCAGCGTAGTGGTCTCCCCGGGGGGCAATGAGCAGTTCTTC. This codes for CASSVVVSPGGNEQFF.

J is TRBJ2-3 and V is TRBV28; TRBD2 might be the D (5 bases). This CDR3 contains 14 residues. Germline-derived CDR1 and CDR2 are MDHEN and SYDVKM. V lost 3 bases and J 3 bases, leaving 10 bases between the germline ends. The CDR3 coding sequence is TGTGCCAGCAGTTTTCTGGCGGGTACAGATACGCAGTATTTT. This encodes CASSFLAGTDTQYF.

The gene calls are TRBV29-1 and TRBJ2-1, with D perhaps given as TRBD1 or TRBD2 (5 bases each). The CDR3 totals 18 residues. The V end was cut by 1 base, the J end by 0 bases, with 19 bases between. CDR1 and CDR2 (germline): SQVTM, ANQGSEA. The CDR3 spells CSVEGGAGGPSSYNEQFF. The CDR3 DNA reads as TGCAGCGTTGAAGGGGGCGCGGGCGGGCCGTCCTCCTACAATGAGCAGTTCTTC.

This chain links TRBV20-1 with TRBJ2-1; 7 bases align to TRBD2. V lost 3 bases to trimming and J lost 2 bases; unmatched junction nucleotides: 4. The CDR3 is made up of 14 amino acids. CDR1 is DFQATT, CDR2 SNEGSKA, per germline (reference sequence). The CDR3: CSARAGGTYNEQFF. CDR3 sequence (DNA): TGCAGTGCTAGGGCCGGGGGGACCTACAATGAGCAGTTCTTC.

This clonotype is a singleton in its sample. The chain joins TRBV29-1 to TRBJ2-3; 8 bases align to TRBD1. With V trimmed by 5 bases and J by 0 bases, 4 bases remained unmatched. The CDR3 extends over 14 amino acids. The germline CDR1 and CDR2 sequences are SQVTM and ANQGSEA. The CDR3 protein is CSVNGQGSTDTQYF. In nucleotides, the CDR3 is TGCAGCGTTAATGGACAGGGAAGCACAGATACGCAGTATTTT.

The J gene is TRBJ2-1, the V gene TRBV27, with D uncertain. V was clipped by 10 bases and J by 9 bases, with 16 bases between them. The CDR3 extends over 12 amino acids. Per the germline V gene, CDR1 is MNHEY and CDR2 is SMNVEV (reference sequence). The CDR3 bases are TGTGCCACCACGTCTGCTGGTCTTGAGCAGTTCTTC. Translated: CATTSAGLEQFF.

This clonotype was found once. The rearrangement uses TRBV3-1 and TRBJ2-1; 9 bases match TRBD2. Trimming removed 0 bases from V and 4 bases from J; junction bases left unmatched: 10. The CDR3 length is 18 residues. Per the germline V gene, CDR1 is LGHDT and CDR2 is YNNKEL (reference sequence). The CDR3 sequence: CASSQDLAAGGLYNEQFF. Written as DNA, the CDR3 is TGTGCCAGCAGCCAAGACTTAGCGGCGGGAGGGCTGTACAATGAGCAGTTCTTC.

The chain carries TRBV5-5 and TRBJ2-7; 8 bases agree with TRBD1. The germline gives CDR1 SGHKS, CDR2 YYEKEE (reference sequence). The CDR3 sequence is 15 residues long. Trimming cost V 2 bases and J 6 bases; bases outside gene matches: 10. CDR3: CASSFPGQGVIEQYF. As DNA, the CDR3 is TGTGCCAGCAGCTTTCCCGGACAGGGCGTCATCGAGCAGTACTTC.

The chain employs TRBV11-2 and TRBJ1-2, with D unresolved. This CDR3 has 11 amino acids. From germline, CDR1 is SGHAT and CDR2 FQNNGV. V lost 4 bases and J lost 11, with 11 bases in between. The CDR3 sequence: CASSSAGVYTF. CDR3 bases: TGTGCCAGCAGCTCAGCCGGAGTGTACACCTTC. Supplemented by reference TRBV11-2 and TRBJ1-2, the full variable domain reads EAGVAQSPRYKIIEKRQSVAFWCNPISGHATLYWYQQILGQGPKLLIQFQNNGVVDDSQLPKDRFSAERLKGVDSTLKIQPAKLEDSAVYLCASSSAGVYTFGSGTRLTVV.

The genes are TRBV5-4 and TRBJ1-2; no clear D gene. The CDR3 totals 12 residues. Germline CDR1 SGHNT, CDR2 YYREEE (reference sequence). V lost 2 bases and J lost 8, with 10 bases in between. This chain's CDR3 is CASSFGSGGYTF. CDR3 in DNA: TGTGCCAGCAGCTTCGGCAGCGGGGGCTACACCTTC.